These 10 T cell receptor beta chains were sequenced from one sample in a study of blood T cell repertoires in COVID-19 (dated by TCRdb to the early 2020s). Library preparation was by the immunoSEQ multiplex PCR assay. TCRdb took over this immuneACCESS table, retaining in-frame rearrangements with V and J assigned. Such tables are incomplete; in checked studies, under half of the missing clones stem from an unresolved V gene, and the remainder is unexplained. Counted in this sample were around 150,000 clones; about 87% of them appeared once. 10% of the sample rests with the top ten. Material for sequencing was peripheral blood. These receptors were obtained from a woman aged 70-85 years with COVID-19, enrolled during active disease.

The J gene is TRBJ1-5, the V gene TRBV18; a weak D match, TRBD1 (6 bases). Per germline, CDR1 KGHSH and CDR2 LQKENI. V was clipped by 2 bases and J by 6 bases, with 8 bases between them. This CDR3 has 13 residues. CDR3 residues: CASSPGRGQPQHF. For the CDR3, the DNA is TGTGCCAGCTCACCAGGCAGGGGTCAGCCCCAGCATTTT.

This clone was counted a few times. V is TRBV6-5 and J is TRBJ1-3; maybe TRBD1 (5 bases). Germline V CDR1 and CDR2: MNHEY, SVGAGI. The CDR3 contains 15 residues. V was trimmed by 5 bases and J by 0 bases, leaving 11 bases between them. The DNA for the CDR3 is TGTGCCAGCAGTCTCGCGACAGCCTCTGGAAACACCATATATTTT. It codes for CASSLATASGNTIYF.

This chain uses TRBV11-2 with TRBJ2-5, with 8 bases matching TRBD1. From germline, CDR1 is SGHAT and CDR2 FQNNGV. CDR3 length: 15 residues. V lost 1 base, J lost 5 bases, and 6 bases stayed unmatched. This CDR3 reads CASSLGQGAGETQYF. The CDR3 DNA sequence: TGTGCCAGCAGCTTAGGGCAGGGGGCGGGGGAGACCCAGTACTTC.

The chain couples TRBV6-5 to TRBJ1-4; TRBD1 agrees at 7 bases. Germline CDR1 and CDR2: MNHEY and SVGAGI. V gave up 6 bases and J gave up 7 bases; unmatched junction bases: 11. The length of the CDR3 is 15 residues. CDR3 bases: TGTGCCAGCAGCCTAGGGACAGTAGGTGGTGAAAAACTGTTTTTT. Translation: CASSLGTVGGEKLFF.

The rearrangement uses TRBV6-6 and TRBJ2-1; 10 positions agree with TRBD1. CDR1 and CDR2 (germline): MNHNY, SVGAGI (reference sequence). V was clipped by 6 bases and J by 8 bases; unmatched bases: 10. This CDR3 is 15 amino acids long. This CDR3 is CASSARDRGSDEQFF. In nucleotides, the CDR3 is TGTGCCAGCAGCGCCAGGGACAGGGGTTCAGATGAGCAGTTCTTC.

The rearrangement joins TRBV19 to TRBJ1-6; tentative D call: TRBD1 (5 bases). CDR3 length: 15 residues. V lost 4 bases, J lost 2 bases, and 9 bases lay in between. In germline, CDR1 is LNHDA, CDR2 SQIVND (reference sequence). Here the CDR3 DNA reads TGTGCCAGTAGTAAGACAGATACCTATAATTCACCCCTCCACTTT. The encoded protein is CASSKTDTYNSPLHF.

CDR3 coding DNA: TGTGCCAGCAGTGTCGACTCCGGCAATGAGCAGTTCTTC. This encodes CASSVDSGNEQFF. The gene calls are TRBV6-2 or TRBV6-3 and TRBJ2-1, with D unclear. V was trimmed by 5 bases and J by 6 bases, leaving 11 bases between them. The CDR3 consists of 13 residues. CDR1 is MNHEY, CDR2 SVGEGT, per germline.

The chain couples TRBV24-1 to TRBJ1-1; 7 bases fit TRBD1. The CDR3 runs 13 residues. Trimming took 4 bases from V and 10 from J; bases not matched to a gene: 8. Per germline, CDR1 KGHDR and CDR2 SFDVKD. In DNA form, the CDR3 reads TGTGCCACCAGTGACCCACAGGGGAGGCGAGCTTTCTTT. Its translation is CATSDPQGRRAFF.

V is TRBV11-2 and J is TRBJ2-3, with D possibly matching TRBD2 (7 bases). Trimming cost V 1 base and J 0 bases, with 17 bases left between them. CDR3 length equals 18 residues. Per the germline V gene, CDR1 is SGHAT and CDR2 is FQNNGV. CDR3 in DNA: TGTGCCAGCAGCTTAGCTCTGCGGGGGCGAACTAGCACAGATACGCAGTATTTT. As protein: CASSLALRGRTSTDTQYF. Complete variable domain (other parts from reference TRBV11-2 and TRBJ2-3): EAGVAQSPRYKIIEKRQSVAFWCNPISGHATLYWYQQILGQGPKLLIQFQNNGVVDDSQLPKDRFSAERLKGVDSTLKIQPAKLEDSAVYLCASSLALRGRTSTDTQYFGPGTRLTVL.

V and J are TRBV2 and TRBJ1-2, with a possible D match to TRBD1 (6 bases). Germline CDR1 and CDR2: SNHLY and FYNNEI. Trimming took off 7 bases at V and 4 bases at J, with 10 bases between the two ends. This CDR3 spans 12 amino acids. CDR3 bases: TGTGCCAGCAAGGGGGAGGGCTATGGCTACACCTTC. Translation: CASKGEGYGYTF.